These T cell receptor beta chains were read from a single sample in a study of blood T cell repertoires in COVID-19. Assay: immunoSEQ multiplex PCR; the TCRdb copy retains only in-frame clones and omits some. This sample has a few hundred thousand clones; about 85% occur once, and the top ten carry 3% to 4.5%. The material sequenced was peripheral blood. Source of these receptors: a woman aged 18-29 years with acute or convalescent COVID-19. CDR3s include the opening cysteine and the closing phenylalanine or tryptophan. D genes are given only for firm matches. Size is omitted from some rows. Given values are once, few, many or a class for expanded clones.

size: NA
V: TRBV19
D: NA
J: TRBJ1-4
CDR3: CASRSGANEKLFF
DNA: TGTGCCAGTAGATCTGGGGCAAATGAAAAACTGTTTTTT

size: NA
V: TRBV27
D: NA
J: TRBJ1-2
CDR3: CASSSGVYDYGYTF
DNA: TGTGCCAGCAGTTCGGGGGTATATGACTATGGCTACACCTTC

size: NA
V: TRBV6-2/TRBV6-3
D: TRBD1
J: TRBJ1-4
CDR3: CASSYPDRGGEKLFF
DNA: TGTGCCAGCAGTTACCCGGACAGGGGAGGAGAAAAACTGTTTTTT

size: few
V: TRBV5-5
D: TRBD1
J: TRBJ1-5
CDR3: CASSRQGAGSNQPQHF
DNA: TGTGCCAGCAGCCGACAGGGGGCAGGAAGCAATCAGCCCCAGCATTTT

size: NA
V: TRBV29-1
D: TRBD1
J: TRBJ2-7
CDR3: CSVDSTGGIYEQYF
DNA: TGCAGCGTTGACTCTACAGGGGGCATATACGAGCAGTACTTC

size: NA
V: TRBV6-5
D: NA
J: TRBJ2-2
CDR3: CASRSRQMNTGELFF
DNA: TGTGCCAGCAGGTCCCGACAGATGAACACCGGGGAGCTGTTTTTT

size: NA
V: TRBV3-1/TRBV3-2
D: TRBD2
J: TRBJ2-1
CDR3: CASRGGDEQFF
DNA: TGTGCCAGTCGGGGGGGCGATGAGCAGTTCTTC

size: once
V: TRBV9
D: NA
J: TRBJ2-3
CDR3: CASSATFLRYTDTQYF
DNA: TGTGCCAGCAGCGCCACCTTTTTGAGGTACACAGATACGCAGTATTTT

size: NA
V: TRBV7-3
D: NA
J: TRBJ1-1
CDR3: CASSSQMNTEAFF
DNA: TGTGCCAGCAGCTCCCAAATGAACACTGAAGCTTTCTTT

size: once
V: TRBV28
D: NA
J: TRBJ1-2
CDR3: CASSLSLPGGGYTF
DNA: TGTGCCAGCAGTTTAAGCCTACCGGGAGGTGGCTACACCTTC